These 16 T cell receptor beta chains originate from one sample sequenced in a study of T-cell reconstitution after alpha-beta-depleted transplantation in children. A TCRbeta library incorporating unique molecular identifiers was prepared. TCRdb reprocessed the PCR reads via MiXCR and lists one record per CDR3 protein. The sample consists of hundreds of thousands of distinct CDR3 sequences, roughly 14% of them appearing once. Source: PBMCs, taken before TCRalphabeta/CD19-depleted stem cell transplant. The receptors come from a girl aged 2 to 9 with congenital amegakaryocytic thrombocytopenia, due to receive a stem cell transplant.

The V gene is TRBV7-8, the J gene TRBJ2-3, with TRBD2 identical over 9 bases. V lost 7 bases, J lost 5 bases, and 4 bases stayed unmatched. The CDR3 runs to 13 residues. The V gene's germline CDR1 is SGHVS and CDR2 FQNEAQ. CDR3 in amino acids: CASMWREGDTQYF. CDR3 coding DNA: TGTGCCAGCATGTGGCGGGAGGGAGATACGCAGTATTTT.

This clonotype was recorded at least ten times. V gene TRBV5-1 combines with J gene TRBJ1-2; D remains ambiguous. The V end was cut by 0 bases, the J end by 6 bases, with 9 bases between. This CDR3 is built from 13 residues. From germline, CDR1 is SGHRS and CDR2 YFSETQ. Here the CDR3 reads CASSLAVGHGYTF. The CDR3 DNA sequence: TGCGCCAGCAGCTTGGCCGTAGGTCATGGCTACACCTTC.

The rearrangement uses TRBV5-1 and TRBJ2-3; TRBD2 agrees at 8 bases. The V gene end was trimmed by 4 bases and the J gene end by 0 bases; junction bases not matched to a gene: 4. Germline loops: CDR1 SGHRS, CDR2 YFSETQ. The CDR3 is 15 residues long. The CDR3 DNA sequence: TGCGCCAGCAGCGTTAGCGGGGCAAGCACAGATACGCAGTATTTT. Its translation: CASSVSGASTDTQYF.

This clonotype was recorded at least ten times. Here the CDR3 reads CASSGRVGTLTKNIQYF. The CDR3 DNA reads TGTGCCAGCAGCGGGCGTGTCGGAACTCTGACCAAAAACATTCAGTACTTC. The chain carries TRBV7-2 and TRBJ2-4, with no clear D. V was cut by 5 bases and J by 2 bases, with 19 bases left in between. This CDR3 has 17 residues. The germline gives CDR1 SGHTA, CDR2 FQGNSA.

This clonotype was picked up many times. The V call is TRBV7-2, the J call TRBJ1-4; D possibly corresponds to TRBD1 (5 bases). The germline gives CDR1 SGHTA, CDR2 FQGNSA. The CDR3 contains 16 residues. V gave up 3 bases and J gave up 1 base, with 12 bases separating them. The CDR3 nucleotides are TGTGCCAGCAGCTTGGTCGAGGGGTTAACTAATGAAAAACTGTTTTTT. Amino acid sequence: CASSLVEGLTNEKLFF.

V usage is TRBV5-1 and J usage is TRBJ1-5; D call uncertain. V was shortened by 4 bases and J by 2 bases, with 10 bases between the two germline ends. Germline V gene lookup returns CDR1 SGHRS and CDR2 YFSETQ. This CDR3 has 14 residues. The CDR3 sequence: CASSAGWGNQPQHF. In DNA form, the CDR3 reads TGCGCCAGCAGCGCCGGTTGGGGCAATCAGCCCCAGCATTTT.

This clonotype has a handful of counts. V usage is TRBV4-1 and J usage is TRBJ2-7, with 10 bases matching TRBD2. Germline V gives CDR1 MGHRA, CDR2 YSYEKL. V lost 4 bases and J lost 4; bases outside the gene matches: 7. This CDR3 contains 15 residues. The CDR3 here is CASSRLAGGGYEQYF. Written as DNA, the CDR3 is TGCGCCAGCAGCCGATTAGCGGGAGGTGGATACGAGCAGTACTTC.

The V gene is TRBV7-9, the J gene TRBJ2-5, with D unresolved. Germline CDR1 and CDR2: SEHNR and FQNEAQ (reference sequence). The CDR3 extends over 13 amino acids. V was trimmed by 5 bases and J by 5 bases, leaving 12 bases between them. The CDR3 region is CASSKDLAETQYF. Written as DNA, the CDR3 is TGTGCCAGCAGCAAAGACCTCGCGGAGACCCAGTACTTC.

Many counts were recorded for this clonotype. The chain recombines TRBV6-5 with TRBJ2-5; the match to TRBD2 covers 8 bases. Germline-derived CDR1 and CDR2 are MNHEY and SVGAGI. Losses at the gene ends were 0 bases for V and 2 bases for J; bases not matched to a gene: 8. The CDR3 is made up of 17 amino acids. The DNA of the CDR3 is TGTGCCAGCAGTTACTCGAAGTGGCGGGGGGATCAAGAGACCCAGTACTTC. This codes for CASSYSKWRGDQETQYF.

The genes are TRBV6-5 and TRBJ1-4; D gene unclear. The CDR3 covers 13 residues. Trimming removed 2 bases from V and 5 bases from J, with 6 bases in between. Germline V lookup: CDR1 MNHEY, CDR2 SVGAGI. The CDR3 coding sequence is TGTGCCAGCAGTTACAGTTTAAATGAAAAACTGTTTTTT. Protein sequence: CASSYSLNEKLFF.

This clonotype has a handful of counts. This sequence joins TRBV3-1 and TRBJ2-5, with 9 bases aligning to TRBD2. Trimming removed 4 bases from V and 3 bases from J; junction bases left unmatched: 15. This CDR3 is built from 18 residues. Per germline, CDR1 LGHDT and CDR2 YNNKEL (reference sequence). CDR3 amino acids: CASSPAKPGLAKEETQYF. The CDR3 nucleotides read TGTGCCAGCAGCCCCGCAAAACCGGGACTAGCTAAGGAAGAGACCCAGTACTTC.

This clonotype has only a few counts. The chain uses TRBV3-1 and TRBJ2-7; 12 bases fit TRBD2. The V gene end was trimmed by 2 bases and the J gene end by 5 bases; junction bases not matched to a gene: 4. From germline, CDR1 is LGHDT and CDR2 YNNKEL (reference sequence). The CDR3 length is 15 residues. CDR3: CASSQLAGGRNEQYF. The CDR3 region has the DNA TGTGCCAGCAGCCAACTAGCGGGAGGGCGGAACGAGCAGTACTTC.

The sample holds a few counts of this clonotype. The gene calls are TRBV5-1 and TRBJ2-2; no firm D call. CDR1 is SGHRS and CDR2 is YFSETQ in the germline V gene. Trimming took 0 bases from V and 3 from J, leaving 9 bases between them. This CDR3 has 15 amino acids. This chain's CDR3 is CASSLGWSYTGELFF. CDR3 sequence (DNA): TGCGCCAGCAGCTTGGGGTGGAGCTACACCGGGGAGCTGTTTTTT.

This clonotype has a handful of counts. This chain connects TRBV5-1 to TRBJ2-5; 11 nucleotides agree with TRBD1. The V gene's germline CDR1 is SGHRS and CDR2 YFSETQ. The CDR3 is 18 amino acids. The trim removed 3 bases at V and 5 bases at J, leaving 15 bases unmatched. The DNA of the CDR3 is TGCGCCAGCAGCTCCGGGACAGGGGGGAATCCCTCCCGTGAGACCCAGTACTTC. Translating it yields CASSSGTGGNPSRETQYF.

This clonotype was picked up a small number of times. The CDR3 loop is CASSEMTLTSEQFF. CDR3 in DNA: TGTGCCAGCAGTGAAATGACGTTGACGAGTGAGCAGTTCTTC. The chain uses TRBV6-1 and TRBJ2-1; no clear D gene. The germline V and J ends were trimmed by 2 bases and 9 bases, with 14 bases remaining between them. CDR3 length: 14 amino acids. Germline V gives CDR1 MNHNS, CDR2 SASEGT.

This clonotype was recorded at least ten times. DNA for the CDR3: TGTGCCAGCAGCTTATTAGGCCTGCCCCGTGAGCAGTTCTTC. Translating it yields CASSLLGLPREQFF. V usage is TRBV7-2 and J usage is TRBJ2-1; no reliable D call. The CDR3 length is 14 residues. In germline, CDR1 is SGHTA, CDR2 FQGNSA. V lost 2 bases and J lost 9, with 14 bases in between.